The rows below give T cell receptor beta chains drawn from one sample of a study of siplizumab effects on memory and regulatory T cells. This table comes from immunoSEQ multiplex PCR, and its TCRdb copy is limited to in-frame clones, with some not included. The data contain about 110,000 clones, approximately 94% of them seen just once; the ten biggest clones take up approximately 0.32%. The sequenced material came from CD4+ T cells sorted from blood. These receptors originate from a human donor in good health. Each CDR3 is given with its conserved first and last residue. D genes are given only for firm matches.

TRBJ2-3 TRBV7-6 TRBD1 CASSLVAGGPDTQYF TGTGCCAGCAGCTTAGTGGCAGGGGGCCCAGATACGCAGTATTTT
TRBJ2-5 TRBV5-1 TRBD2 CASSRRLAGPETQYF TGCGCCAGCAGCCGCCGACTAGCGGGGCCGGAGACCCAGTACTTC
TRBJ2-1 TRBV20-1 - CSARDMTSPFF TGCAGTGCTAGAGATATGACTAGTCCGTTCTTC
TRBJ1-2 TRBV7-9 - CASSRAQDYGYTF TGTGCCAGCAGCCGGGCGCAGGACTATGGCTACACCTTC
TRBJ1-1 TRBV7-2 - CASSLEANTEAFF TGTGCCAGCAGCTTAGAGGCGAACACTGAAGCTTTCTTT
TRBJ2-1 TRBV10-3 TRBD2 CAIRPGLAGEGQFF TGTGCCATCAGACCGGGACTAGCGGGAGAAGGGCAGTTCTTC
TRBJ2-2 TRBV6-4 - CATRDFPNTGELFF TGTGCCACCCGGGACTTTCCGAACACCGGGGAGCTGTTTTTT
TRBJ1-1 TRBV25-1 - CASRARVANTEAFF TGTGCCAGCAGGGCCAGGGTTGCGAACACTGAAGCTTTCTTT
TRBJ1-5 TRBV28 - CASSFLEYSNQPQHF TGTGCCAGCAGTTTTCTGGAGTATAGCAATCAGCCCCAGCATTTT
TRBJ1-2 TRBV27 - CASSLSTRGNYGYTF TGTGCCAGCAGTTTATCAACTCGGGGGAACTATGGCTACACCTTC
TRBJ2-1 TRBV4-2 - CASSQEFKYNEQFF TGTGCCAGCAGCCAAGAATTCAAATACAATGAGCAGTTCTTC
TRBJ2-7 TRBV29-1 - CSVGSTQGQYF TGCAGCGTTGGGTCCACCCAGGGGCAGTACTTC